These T cell receptor beta chains were read from a single sample in a study of graft-versus-host responses after intestinal transplantation. Sequencing was performed with immunoSEQ multiplex PCR; in TCRdb, only in-frame clones are kept and a portion is missing. The sample has about 99,000 clones, approximately 93% seen once. These TCRs' antigens remain unknown. The material sequenced was unstimulated CD8+ T cells sorted from spleen or lymph node cells, taken before intestinal transplant. These receptors all stem from a human donor who received an intestinal transplant. Each CDR3 is given without its conserved first and last residue.

cdr3_aa: ASSLSLTGNSPLH
j_call: TRBJ1-6
v_call: TRBV27

cdr3_aa: ASSLAGQGTGYEQY
j_call: TRBJ2-7
v_call: TRBV4-1

cdr3_aa: ASSPEGEGGKTEAF
j_call: TRBJ1-1
v_call: TRBV4-1

cdr3_aa: AWSDRDLSSYNSPLH
j_call: TRBJ1-6
v_call: TRBV30

cdr3_aa: ASGVDPGSRSPLH
j_call: TRBJ1-6
v_call: TRBV6-6

cdr3_aa: ASSLERRELF
j_call: TRBJ2-2
v_call: TRBV5-1

cdr3_aa: ASSPQGEGYEQY
j_call: TRBJ2-7
v_call: TRBV4-1

cdr3_aa: ASSWGGEAGELF
j_call: TRBJ2-2
v_call: TRBV19

cdr3_aa: AWSARGGSGSNQPQH
j_call: TRBJ1-5
v_call: TRBV30

cdr3_aa: AWSVRERGGDGELF
j_call: TRBJ2-2
v_call: TRBV30

cdr3_aa: ASSQPGQGMDNEQF
j_call: TRBJ2-1
v_call: TRBV4-1

cdr3_aa: ASSASRSDTQY
j_call: TRBJ2-3
v_call: TRBV7-7

cdr3_aa: ASSQGAAGGYTEAF
j_call: TRBJ1-1
v_call: TRBV4-1

cdr3_aa: ASTPGDNEQF
j_call: TRBJ2-1
v_call: TRBV2